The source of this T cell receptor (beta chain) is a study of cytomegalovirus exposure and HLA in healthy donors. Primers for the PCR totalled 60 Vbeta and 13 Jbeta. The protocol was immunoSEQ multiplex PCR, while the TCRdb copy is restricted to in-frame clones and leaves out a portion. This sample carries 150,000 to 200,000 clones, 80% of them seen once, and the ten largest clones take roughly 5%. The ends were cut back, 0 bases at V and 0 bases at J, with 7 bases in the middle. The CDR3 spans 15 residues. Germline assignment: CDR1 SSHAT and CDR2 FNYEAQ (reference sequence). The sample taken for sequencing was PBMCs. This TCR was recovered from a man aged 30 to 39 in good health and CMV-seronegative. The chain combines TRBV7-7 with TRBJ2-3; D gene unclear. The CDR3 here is CASSLAQSSTDTQYF. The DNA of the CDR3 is TGTGCCAGCAGCTTAGCTCAGTCTAGCACAGATACGCAGTATTTT.